The 5 T cell receptor beta chains in this list originate from one sample, sequenced in a study of blood T cell repertoires in COVID-19. Sequencing was performed with immunoSEQ multiplex PCR; in TCRdb, only in-frame clones are kept and a portion is missing. Seen here are nearly 250,000 clones, around four fifths observed once, and the top ten hold under 2%. The sequenced sample was peripheral blood. Receptors were obtained from a woman aged 80 or older with acute or convalescent COVID-19.

The J gene is TRBJ2-3, the V gene TRBV19, with TRBD2 identical over 9 bases. CDR1 and CDR2 (germline): LNHDA, SQIVND (reference sequence). This CDR3 comprises 13 residues. Trimming cost V 9 bases and J 3 bases; bases outside gene matches: 4. The CDR3, as DNA: TGTGCCAGCCATAGCGGGAGTACAGATACGCAGTATTTT. Translating it yields CASHSGSTDTQYF. Full variable domain (remainder filled in from reference TRBV19 and TRBJ2-3): DGGITQSPKYLFRKEGQNVTLSCEQNLNHDAMYWYRQDPGQGLRLIYYSQIVNDFQKGDIAEGYSVSREKKESFPLTVTSAQKNPTAFYLCASHSGSTDTQYFGPGTRLTVL.

The CDR3 region is CASSSNSGNTIYF. CDR3 coding DNA: TGTGCCAGCAGCTCAAACTCTGGAAACACCATATATTTT. This rearrangement joins TRBV9 to TRBJ1-3, with D unclear. This CDR3 has 13 amino acids. The germline V gene encodes CDR1 SGDLS and CDR2 YYNGEE. V was pared by 4 bases and J by 0 bases, with 5 bases between.

The chain combines TRBV20-1 with TRBJ1-2; D uncertain. Germline V lookup: CDR1 DFQATT, CDR2 SNEGSKA (reference sequence). This CDR3 contains 15 residues. The V end lost 3 bases, the J end lost 2 bases, and 16 bases lay between the germline ends. The CDR3 protein is CSASAAGRVNYGYTF. Here the CDR3 DNA reads TGCAGTGCTAGTGCGGCAGGAAGAGTCAACTATGGCTACACCTTC.

The chain is built from TRBV4-2 and TRBJ1-3, with D maybe TRBD1 (6 bases). The CDR3 is made up of 19 amino acids. Germline values: CDR1 LGHNA, CDR2 YNFKEQ. V dropped 3 bases and J dropped 4 bases, with 25 bases sitting between them. The CDR3 protein is CASSQRKVPRGSGGNTIYF. The CDR3, as DNA: TGTGCCAGCAGCCAGCGGAAAGTACCTAGGGGGTCAGGAGGAAACACCATATATTTT.

The chain uses TRBV5-5 and TRBJ1-6; D is undetermined. The germline CDR1 and CDR2 sequences are SGHKS and YYEKEE (reference sequence). With 1 base removed from V and 4 bases from J, the gap between germline ends came to 12 bases. The CDR3 covers 16 residues. CDR3 nucleotides: TGTGCCAGCAGCTTGCAGTTCGCGGCGTATAATTCACCCCTCCACTTT. Encoded protein: CASSLQFAAYNSPLHF.